The text below deals with one T cell receptor beta chain. Profiling relied on immunoSEQ multiplex PCR, and the TCRdb table lists in-frame clones only, not all of them. The table has 55,000 to 75,000 clones, over 60% seen once. The entry originates in a study of T cell responses to AZD1222 COVID-19 vaccine. The length of the CDR3 is 14 residues. V lost 5 bases and J lost 1, with 9 bases in between. CDR1 and CDR2 from the germline V gene are LNHNV and YYDKDF (reference sequence). The V and J genes are TRBV15 and TRBJ1-5; D unresolved. This sample comprised peripheral blood, obtained on day 0 of AZD1222 vaccination. The sequence derives from an adult in good health. The CDR3 protein is CATSSHASNQPQHF. Here the CDR3 DNA reads TGTGCCACCAGCTCGCATGCCAGCAATCAGCCCCAGCATTTT.